The clone carrying this TCR beta chain is labeled medium-sized. The target antigen is unknown. The data derive from a study of breast tumors, draining lymph nodes, adjacent tissues. Overall study results and limits: Luminal-like breast cancer showed significantly higher tumor–nontumor repertoire similarity than basal-like. Tumor T cell lymph node origin was a supported hypothesis, not proven. Findings are consistent with lymph node origin and intratumoral expansion of most tumor T cells.

TCRdb reprocessed the multiplex PCR reads via MiXCR and lists one record per CDR3 protein. This repertoire shows about 16,000 distinct CDR3 sequences, about 45% found once; its top ten account for 13%. Sequencing used tumor-adjacent breast tissue. This clonotype originated in a female donor with breast cancer. Some clones in this sample may be carry-over from other donors' samples.

In DNA, the CDR3 is TGCAGTGGCCTACTAGCGGGACTCTACGAGCAGTACTTC. Its protein product is CSGLLAGLYEQYF. This chain joins TRBV20-1 and TRBJ2-7, with 10 bases lining up with TRBD2. The trim removed 7 bases at V and 3 bases at J, leaving 6 bases unmatched. From germline, CDR1 is DFQATT and CDR2 SNEGSKA (reference sequence). The CDR3 runs 13 residues.